These 32 T cell receptor beta chains were sequenced from one sample in a study of neoadjuvant anti-PD-1 for oral cavity cancer. Clones were sequenced by immunoSEQ multiplex PCR, and TCRdb holds only the in-frame ones, with some missing. The table has 15,000 to 20,000 clones, around 71% seen once. The input for sequencing was PBMCs, taken before nivolumab (anti-PD-1) treatment. Source of these receptors: a person aged 35-80 years with oral cavity squamous cell carcinoma.

This clone has just a few counts. The V and J genes are TRBV19 and TRBJ1-2, with TRBD1 matching 9 bases. This CDR3 region has 15 residues. V trimming: 3 bases; J trimming: 7 bases; junction bases outside the gene matches: 9. Germline V gene sequence: CDR1 LNHDA, CDR2 SQIVND (reference sequence). The CDR3 DNA follows: TGTGCCAGTAGTATTCCAGGACAGGGGATAAGTGGCTACACCTTC. The encoded protein is CASSIPGQGISGYTF.

The chain has TRBV6-1 and TRBJ2-5; a weak D match, TRBD2 (6 bases). V gave up 10 bases and J gave up 2 bases, with 17 bases separating them. The germline CDR1 and CDR2 sequences are MNHNS and SASEGT. The CDR3 totals 14 residues. CDR3 residues: CATGLPPLQETQYF. For the CDR3, the DNA is TGTGCCACGGGACTCCCGCCCCTGCAAGAGACCCAGTACTTC.

The chain employs TRBV5-4 and TRBJ2-7, with a weak D call TRBD2 (7 bases). The CDR3 loop spans 13 amino acids. Trimming removed 2 bases from V and 4 bases from J, with 10 bases in between. Germline V lookup: CDR1 SGHNT, CDR2 YYREEE (reference sequence). The CDR3 nucleotides read TGTGCCAGCAGCTTACAGGGAGGGTACGAGCAGTACTTC. Translated: CASSLQGGYEQYF.

V is TRBV5-1 and J is TRBJ2-1, with 7 bases matching TRBD2. Germline V gene sequence: CDR1 SGHRS, CDR2 YFSETQ. J lost 5 bases, V lost 0 bases, and 8 bases had no gene match. This CDR3 has 16 residues. The CDR3 here is CASSLDSPGRDNEQFF. The CDR3 DNA is TGCGCCAGCAGCTTGGATTCTCCAGGGAGGGACAATGAGCAGTTCTTC.

The chain links TRBV7-6 to TRBJ1-1; the D is unclear. Between the trimmed V and J ends, which lost 1 base and 5 bases, there was a span of 5 bases. The germline gives CDR1 SGHVS, CDR2 FNYEAQ. This CDR3 region has 12 residues. The CDR3 coding sequence is TGTGCCAGCAGCTTAGGAGCTACTGAAGCTTTCTTT. It specifies CASSLGATEAFF.

Only a few counts were recorded for this clone. The chain employs TRBV5-1 and TRBJ2-1, with 8 bases fitting TRBD2. The germline V gene encodes CDR1 SGHRS and CDR2 YFSETQ. After removal of 3 bases from V and 2 bases from J, the junction contained 7 bases not matched to a gene. There are 16 residues in the CDR3. CDR3: CASSWKLADPYNEQFF. The CDR3 coding sequence is TGCGCCAGCAGCTGGAAACTAGCGGATCCCTACAATGAGCAGTTCTTC. Full variable domain (rest looked up from reference TRBV5-1 and TRBJ2-1): KAGVTQTPRYLIKTRGQQVTLSCSPISGHRSVSWYQQTPGQGLQFLFEYFSETQRNKGNFPGRFSGRQFSNSRSEMNVSTLELGDSALYLCASSWKLADPYNEQFFGPGTRLTVL.

CDR3 coding DNA: TGTGCCAGTAGCCCAGGGACAGGGTATCAGCCCCAGCATTTT. It is translated as CASSPGTGYQPQHF. The chain couples TRBV19 to TRBJ1-5, with 9 nucleotides matching TRBD1. Germline CDR1 is LNHDA and CDR2 is SQIVND (reference sequence). The CDR3 is 14 amino acids. V dropped 6 bases and J dropped 5; count of bases not matched to a gene: 5.

V is TRBV2 and J is TRBJ2-2; D is ambiguous. Trimming cost V 10 bases and J 6 bases, with 12 bases left between them. The CDR3 covers 12 residues. The germline V gene has CDR1 SNHLY and CDR2 FYNNEI. CDR3 in amino acids: CATKRGPGELFF. The CDR3 nucleotides are TGTGCCACCAAGCGTGGCCCCGGGGAGCTGTTTTTT. The full variable domain, rest sourced from reference TRBV2 and TRBJ2-2, is EPEVTQTPSHQVTQMGQEVILRCVPISNHLYFYWYRQILGQKVEFLVSFYNNEISEKSEIFDDQFSVERPDGSNFTLKIRSTKLEDSAMYFCATKRGPGELFFGEGSRLTVL.

The genes are TRBV11-1 and TRBJ2-7; D remains unclear. This CDR3 contains 12 residues. The germline V and J ends were trimmed by 4 bases and 2 bases, with 6 bases remaining between them. Germline-derived CDR1 and CDR2 are SGHAT and FQDESV (reference sequence). As DNA, the CDR3 is TGTGCCAGCAGCTCTGGGACCTACGAGCAGTACTTC. Its translation is CASSSGTYEQYF. Based on the CDR3 plus reference TRBV11-1 and TRBJ2-7, the full variable domain is EAEVAQSPRYKITEKSQAVAFWCDPISGHATLYWYRQILGQGPELLVQFQDESVVDDSQLPKDRFSAERLKGVDSTLKIQPAELGDSAMYLCASSSGTYEQYFGPGTRLTVT.

This clone has only a few counts. This chain uses TRBV28 with TRBJ2-7, with 7 positions matching TRBD1. This CDR3 has 13 residues. CDR1 and CDR2 from the germline V gene are MDHEN and SYDVKM. V lost 4 bases and J lost 7; bases outside the gene matches: 7. Written as DNA, the CDR3 is TGTGCCAGCAGTTCCGGGACAGTGGGGGAGCAGTACTTC. Translated: CASSSGTVGEQYF.

V gene TRBV2 combines with J gene TRBJ1-3; possibly TRBD1 for D (6 bases). The CDR3 is 15 amino acids. The ends were cut back, 1 base at V and 4 bases at J, with 11 bases in the middle. The germline gives CDR1 SNHLY, CDR2 FYNNEI. The chain's CDR3 is CASSEGQGKGNTIYF. CDR3 bases: TGTGCCAGCAGTGAAGGGCAGGGGAAAGGAAACACCATATATTTT.

This chain connects TRBV6-5 to TRBJ1-2, with TRBD1 matching over 7 bases. CDR3 length equals 15 residues. The germline V gene encodes CDR1 MNHEY and CDR2 SVGAGI. V shed 6 bases and J 4 bases; nucleotides not matched to a gene: 11. The CDR3 here is CASRRAGTVFYGYTF. The CDR3 DNA sequence: TGTGCCAGCAGAAGAGCCGGGACAGTGTTCTATGGCTACACCTTC.

The chain joins TRBV30 to TRBJ2-3; D uncertain. With 7 bases removed from V and 7 bases from J, the gap between germline ends came to 12 bases. The germline gives CDR1 GTSNPN, CDR2 SVGIG (reference sequence). This CDR3 has 11 amino acids. The CDR3 is CAFVPLNTQYF. The CDR3 DNA reads TGTGCCTTTGTCCCCCTGAATACGCAGTATTTT. Supplemented by reference TRBV30 and TRBJ2-3, the full variable domain reads SQTIHQWPATLVQPVGSPLSLECTVEGTSNPNLYWYRQAAGRGLQLLFYSVGIGQISSEVPQNLSASRPQDRQFILSSKKLLLSDSGFYLCAFVPLNTQYFGPGTRLTVL.

The J gene is TRBJ2-7, the V gene TRBV5-1, with a possible D match to TRBD1 (6 bases). The CDR3 sequence is 15 residues long. The V end was cut by 4 bases, the J end by 1 base, with 15 bases between. CDR1 and CDR2 (germline): SGHRS, YFSETQ. The CDR3 loop reads CASSHVDSRSYEQYF. Here the CDR3 DNA reads TGCGCCAGCAGCCATGTGGACAGTAGGTCCTACGAGCAGTACTTC. Variable domain in full (rest from reference TRBV5-1 and TRBJ2-7): KAGVTQTPRYLIKTRGQQVTLSCSPISGHRSVSWYQQTPGQGLQFLFEYFSETQRNKGNFPGRFSGRQFSNSRSEMNVSTLELGDSALYLCASSHVDSRSYEQYFGPGTRLTVT.

This chain joins TRBV5-4 and TRBJ2-7; D uncertain. Trimming shortened V by 4 bases and J by 3 bases, and 11 bases separated the two germline ends. Germline V gene lookup returns CDR1 SGHNT and CDR2 YYREEE (reference sequence). The CDR3 has 13 amino acids. CDR3 sequence: CASSESLYYEQYF. CDR3 in DNA: TGTGCCAGCAGCGAATCCTTGTACTACGAGCAGTACTTC.

The chain carries TRBV9 and TRBJ1-5; 8 bases fit TRBD1. This CDR3 contains 15 residues. The V gene end was trimmed by 4 bases and the J gene end by 6 bases; junction bases not matched to a gene: 9. The germline gives CDR1 SGDLS, CDR2 YYNGEE. The CDR3 reads CASSSGQGSFQPQHF. The CDR3 DNA reads TGTGCCAGCAGCTCAGGACAGGGCTCGTTTCAGCCCCAGCATTTT.

This clone was found once. The chain carries TRBV19 and TRBJ2-7; perhaps TRBD1 as D (6 bases). This CDR3 spans 14 amino acids. Trimming pared 4 bases from V and 5 bases from J, leaving 15 bases between. Germline V gene sequence: CDR1 LNHDA, CDR2 SQIVND (reference sequence). The CDR3 sequence is CASSSYKDRHEQYF. In DNA form, the CDR3 reads TGTGCCAGTAGTAGCTACAAGGACAGACACGAGCAGTACTTC.

In DNA form, the CDR3 reads TGCGCCAGCAGTGAAGGCAGCGTACGAGGCTACACCTTC. Its translation: CASSEGSVRGYTF. The V gene is TRBV10-2, the J gene TRBJ1-2; D is undetermined. Germline loops: CDR1 WSHSY, CDR2 SAAADI. The CDR3 has 13 residues. Trimming pared 3 bases from V and 8 bases from J, leaving 13 bases between.

The chain uses TRBV19 and TRBJ1-5, with D perhaps matching TRBD1 (5 bases). Germline V gives CDR1 LNHDA, CDR2 SQIVND (reference sequence). This CDR3 contains 15 residues. Between the trimmed V and J ends, which lost 3 bases and 3 bases, there was a span of 12 bases. The CDR3 protein is CASSIGGDLNQPQHF. The CDR3 DNA is TGTGCCAGTAGTATCGGGGGGGACCTCAATCAGCCCCAGCATTTT.

CDR3: CASSLEETSGISDTQYF. CDR3 bases: TGTGCCAGCAGCTTAGAGGAAACTAGCGGGATCTCTGATACGCAGTATTTT. The chain links TRBV7-8 to TRBJ2-3, with 10 bases matching TRBD2. The germline V gene has CDR1 SGHVS and CDR2 FQNEAQ. The trim removed 1 base at V and 6 bases at J, leaving 10 bases unmatched. The CDR3 spans 17 residues. Full variable domain (missing parts from reference TRBV7-8 and TRBJ2-3): GAGVSQSPRYKVAKRGQDVALRCDPISGHVSLFWYQQALGQGPEFLTYFQNEAQLDKSGLPSDRFFAERPEGSVSTLKIQRTQQEDSAVYLCASSLEETSGISDTQYFGPGTRLTVL.

This clone occurred once. V and J are TRBV2 and TRBJ2-7; D is ambiguous. The CDR3 is made up of 12 amino acids. In germline, CDR1 is SNHLY, CDR2 FYNNEI. Trimming shortened V by 4 bases and J by 5 bases, and 9 bases separated the two germline ends. CDR3 sequence reads: CASSGPGDEQYF. CDR3 in DNA: TGTGCCAGCAGTGGACCTGGGGACGAGCAGTACTTC.

This rearrangement joins TRBV19 to TRBJ1-2; 7 bases fit TRBD1. This CDR3 is 14 amino acids long. The V gene end was trimmed by 8 bases and the J gene end by 5 bases; junction bases not matched to a gene: 11. Germline values: CDR1 LNHDA, CDR2 SQIVND (reference sequence). CDR3 region: CASFNRQGGYGYTF. In DNA form, the CDR3 reads TGTGCCAGTTTTAATCGACAGGGCGGGTATGGCTACACCTTC.

The chain has TRBV10-2 and TRBJ2-1, with 7 bases lining up with TRBD1. Per germline, CDR1 WSHSY and CDR2 SAAADI. The CDR3 totals 16 residues. The V and J ends lost 3 bases and 6 bases, in that order; junction bases with no gene match: 11. The CDR3 reads CASSDPGQEVANEQFF. The CDR3 region has the DNA TGCGCCAGCAGTGACCCTGGACAGGAGGTAGCCAATGAGCAGTTCTTC.

In this sample, this clone turned up a few times. The gene calls are TRBV5-4 and TRBJ1-4; no definite D call. Trimming removed 7 bases from V and 5 bases from J, with 12 bases in between. The CDR3 extends over 13 amino acids. Germline V gene lookup returns CDR1 SGHNT and CDR2 YYREEE (reference sequence). CDR3 coding DNA: TGTGCCAGCCGGGTGGATTTGAATGAAAAACTGTTTTTT. This translates into CASRVDLNEKLFF.

This clone has only one observation. The V call is TRBV7-3, the J call TRBJ2-7; D not resolved. Trimming stripped 5 bases from V and 5 bases from J, with 13 bases between. Germline assignment: CDR1 SGHTA and CDR2 FQGTGA. The CDR3 is 13 residues long. The CDR3 nucleotides are TGTGCCAGCAGCCCCTGGACCGCCAACGAGCAGTACTTC. It encodes CASSPWTANEQYF.

In this sample, this clone turned up a few times. The rearrangement links TRBV9 to TRBJ2-1; D unclear. The CDR3 is 13 residues long. With 3 bases removed from V and 7 bases from J, the gap between germline ends came to 11 bases. Germline V gives CDR1 SGDLS, CDR2 YYNGEE. The CDR3 loop is CASSALGLNEQFF. CDR3 bases: TGTGCCAGCAGCGCGCTAGGTCTAAATGAGCAGTTCTTC.

In this sample, this clone turned up a few times. V and J are TRBV19 and TRBJ1-4; D may be TRBD1 (5 bases). CDR1 and CDR2 from the germline V gene are LNHDA and SQIVND (reference sequence). The V end lost 6 bases, the J end lost 0 bases, and 11 bases lay between the germline ends. This CDR3 has 15 amino acids. The CDR3 here is CASSPDRSTNEKLFF. The CDR3 DNA is TGTGCCAGTAGCCCCGACAGATCAACTAATGAAAAACTGTTTTTT. The complete variable domain, with remaining parts taken from reference TRBV19 and TRBJ1-4, reads DGGITQSPKYLFRKEGQNVTLSCEQNLNHDAMYWYRQDPGQGLRLIYYSQIVNDFQKGDIAEGYSVSREKKESFPLTVTSAQKNPTAFYLCASSPDRSTNEKLFFGSGTQLSVL.

The rearrangement links TRBV5-1 to TRBJ2-5; maybe TRBD1 (6 bases). CDR3 length: 14 residues. The germline V and J ends were trimmed by 1 base and 4 bases, with 11 bases remaining between them. Germline CDR1 is SGHRS and CDR2 is YFSETQ. The CDR3 protein is CASSLYGGGETQYF. For the CDR3, the DNA is TGCGCCAGCAGCTTGTATGGGGGCGGAGAGACCCAGTACTTC.

The CDR3, as DNA: TGTGCCAGCAGCCAAGATCTTAGGGGCGGAAACACCATATATTTT. Its translation is CASSQDLRGGNTIYF. This rearrangement joins TRBV14 to TRBJ1-3; D is possibly TRBD1 (5 bases). The V gene's germline CDR1 is SGHDN and CDR2 FVKESK. There are 15 residues in the CDR3. Trimming removed 0 bases at V and 4 bases at J, with 10 bases between.

J is TRBJ2-3 and V is TRBV5-5, with D perhaps being TRBD1 or TRBD2 (5 bases each). The germline V gene encodes CDR1 SGHKS and CDR2 YYEKEE (reference sequence). V was shortened by 2 bases and J by 0 bases, with 19 bases between the two germline ends. The CDR3 loop spans 18 amino acids. Here the CDR3 DNA reads TGTGCCAGCAGCTTTCGTGGGGGACCGAAGCGGAGCACAGATACGCAGTATTTT. This translates into CASSFRGGPKRSTDTQYF.

This clone occurred a few times. The chain employs TRBV12-5 and TRBJ1-2, with unresolved D. Germline CDR1 LGHNT, CDR2 FRNRAP. The ends were cut back, 1 base at V and 4 bases at J, with 10 bases in the middle. The CDR3 spans 14 residues. CDR3 DNA: TGTGCTAGTGGTTTGGGTGGTAGTTTCTATGGCTACACCTTC. It translates to CASGLGGSFYGYTF.

The chain recombines TRBV30 with TRBJ2-7; the match to TRBD2 covers 11 bases. Germline lookup yields CDR1 GTSNPN and CDR2 SVGIG (reference sequence). The CDR3 contains 16 residues. Losses at the gene ends were 5 bases for V and 5 bases for J; bases not matched to a gene: 14. The CDR3 is CAWGDFSGRALDEQYF. The CDR3 nucleotides are TGTGCCTGGGGAGATTTTAGCGGGAGGGCCTTGGACGAGCAGTACTTC.